These 22 T cell receptor beta chains were sequenced from one sample in a study of a mutant IDH1 vaccine in newly diagnosed glioma. No antigen is known for these receptors. TCRdb's table, derived via immunoSEQ multiplex PCR, lists solely in-frame clones and lacks some. The sample lists 60,000 to 75,000 clones, roughly 86% occurring once. Indicated time point: week 35, safety follow-up. All doses held 300 ug of mutant IDH1 20-mer peptide, with topical imiquimod. The sample in question was PBMCs, obtained from a glioma patient whose treatment included an IDH1 peptide vaccine. The receptors here all came from a man under 40 with glioma.

The chain has TRBV10-3 and TRBJ2-2; 10 bases are shared with TRBD2. Germline CDR1 reads ENHRY; CDR2 reads SYGVKD. CDR3 length equals 17 residues. V lost 5 bases, J lost 0 bases, and 6 bases stayed unmatched. The CDR3 DNA follows: TGTGCCATCAGTCCCCGTAGCGGGGGGCCGAACACCGGGGAGCTGTTTTTT. Amino acids: CAISPRSGGPNTGELFF.

This chain connects TRBV5-1 to TRBJ2-3; TRBD1 or TRBD2 may be the D gene (5 bases each). V was clipped by 0 bases and J by 2 bases, with 7 bases between them. The germline gives CDR1 SGHRS, CDR2 YFSETQ. The CDR3 totals 14 residues. The CDR3 sequence: CASSLEGTTDTQYF. DNA of the CDR3: TGCGCCAGCAGCTTGGAGGGGACCACAGATACGCAGTATTTT.

This chain uses TRBV28 with TRBJ2-7; D unclear. Germline-derived CDR1 and CDR2 are MDHEN and SYDVKM. The CDR3 contains 13 residues. Between the trimmed V and J ends, which lost 1 base and 5 bases, there was a span of 9 bases. The DNA of the CDR3 is TGTGCCAGCAGTTTATATGGAGTCCACGAGCAGTACTTC. Translating it yields CASSLYGVHEQYF.

The chain is built from TRBV6-6 and TRBJ1-1; 12 nucleotides agree with TRBD1. V gave up 2 bases and J gave up 8 bases; unmatched junction bases: 9. The CDR3 spans 16 residues. Looked up from germline, CDR1 is MNHNY and CDR2 is SVGAGI (reference sequence). The CDR3 DNA follows: TGTGCCAGCAGTTACAGGGACAGGGGGCCCGCACAGGAAGCTTTCTTT. Translated, it gives CASSYRDRGPAQEAFF.

The chain couples TRBV5-8 to TRBJ1-5, with TRBD1 as a possible D gene (6 bases). Germline V gives CDR1 SGHTS, CDR2 YDEGEE. V lost 5 bases to trimming and J lost 6 bases, with 15 bases between them. This CDR3 has 14 residues. The CDR3 region has the DNA TGTGCCAGCAGTCTCGGGACAATGGGTCAGCCCCAGCATTTT. Translation: CASSLGTMGQPQHF.

The chain combines TRBV5-5 with TRBJ2-4; 13 bases fit TRBD2. Germline loops: CDR1 SGHKS, CDR2 YYEKEE (reference sequence). CDR3 length: 17 amino acids. With V trimmed by 4 bases and J by 6 bases, 10 bases remained unmatched. The CDR3 sequence: CASSLLTSGRAPNIQYF. CDR3 sequence (DNA): TGTGCCAGCAGCCTCCTCACTAGCGGGAGGGCCCCAAACATTCAGTACTTC.

This rearrangement joins TRBV9 to TRBJ2-5, with 7 bases fitting TRBD1. The germline gives CDR1 SGDLS, CDR2 YYNGEE. V lost 0 bases to trimming and J lost 5 bases; unmatched junction nucleotides: 10. This CDR3 contains 16 residues. The CDR3 DNA follows: TGTGCCAGCAGCGTAGATAGTCACAGGGGAGAGGAGACCCAGTACTTC. Translation gives CASSVDSHRGEETQYF. The entire variable domain, with the rest obtained from reference TRBV9 and TRBJ2-5, is as follows: DSGVTQTPKHLITATGQRVTLRCSPRSGDLSVYWYQQSLDQGLQFLIQYYNGEERAKGNILERFSAQQFPDLHSELNLSSLELGDSALYFCASSVDSHRGEETQYFGPGTRLLVL.

V gene TRBV18 combines with J gene TRBJ1-4; TRBD1 is a possible D gene (5 bases). The CDR3 length is 17 residues. Germline CDR1 KGHSH, CDR2 LQKENI. Trimming cost V 2 bases and J 4 bases, with 17 bases left between them. The CDR3 reads CASSPGAGGSGNEKLFF. As DNA, the CDR3 is TGTGCCAGCTCACCAGGGGCAGGTGGATCGGGTAATGAAAAACTGTTTTTT.

This rearrangement joins TRBV5-1 to TRBJ2-3; D is unclear. The length of the CDR3 is 13 residues. Per germline, CDR1 SGHRS and CDR2 YFSETQ. Trimming pared 3 bases from V and 4 bases from J, leaving 9 bases between. The CDR3 region has the DNA TGCGCCAGCAGCTCGGTTCCCCCAGATACGCAGTATTTT. Its translation is CASSSVPPDTQYF.

This rearrangement joins TRBV28 to TRBJ1-1; D gene ambiguous. The V end lost 2 bases, the J end lost 0 bases, and 7 bases lay between the germline ends. CDR1 and CDR2 (germline): MDHEN, SYDVKM. The CDR3 loop spans 14 amino acids. The CDR3 sequence: CASSLDRMNTEAFF. For the CDR3, the DNA is TGTGCCAGCAGTTTAGATCGGATGAACACTGAAGCTTTCTTT.

The CDR3 region is CASSYTGLAGYEQYF. The DNA for the CDR3 is TGTGCCAGCAGTTATACGGGACTAGCGGGCTACGAGCAGTACTTC. The V gene is TRBV6-6, the J gene TRBJ2-7; 12 bases match TRBD2. The J segment lost 3 bases and the V segment lost 3 bases, leaving 3 bases of the junction unmatched. Germline loops: CDR1 MNHNY, CDR2 SVGAGI (reference sequence). The CDR3 is made up of 15 amino acids.

The chain uses TRBV4-2 and TRBJ2-1; TRBD2 agrees at 7 bases. V trimming: 4 bases; J trimming: 0 bases; junction bases outside the gene matches: 6. The CDR3 spans 16 residues. CDR1 and CDR2 from the germline V gene are LGHNA and YNFKEQ. The DNA for the CDR3 is TGTGCCAGCAGCCTTACTAGCGAGATCTCCTACAATGAGCAGTTCTTC. It codes for CASSLTSEISYNEQFF.

The rearrangement uses TRBV5-4 and TRBJ2-1; tentative D call: TRBD2 (5 bases). Deletions cut 4 bases from V and 10 bases from J, with 12 bases between. Germline loops: CDR1 SGHNT, CDR2 YYREEE (reference sequence). The CDR3 loop spans 12 amino acids. The DNA for the CDR3 is TGTGCCAGCAGCCTAGACGGGGTGGAGCAGTTCTTC. This encodes CASSLDGVEQFF. Variable domain in full (rest from reference TRBV5-4 and TRBJ2-1): ETGVTQSPTHLIKTRGQQVTLRCSSQSGHNTVSWYQQALGQGPQFIFQYYREEENGRGNFPPRFSGLQFPNYSSELNVNALELDDSALYLCASSLDGVEQFFGPGTRLTVL.

This chain links TRBV28 with TRBJ2-3, with TRBD2 identical over 9 bases. CDR1 is MDHEN, CDR2 SYDVKM, per germline. This CDR3 is built from 14 residues. V lost 3 bases and J lost 5; bases outside the gene matches: 3. The CDR3 region is CASSFSSGGDTQYF. CDR3 in DNA: TGTGCCAGCAGTTTTAGTAGCGGGGGAGATACGCAGTATTTT. Together with reference TRBV28 and TRBJ2-3, the CDR3 gives the full variable domain: DVKVTQSSRYLVKRTGEKVFLECVQDMDHENMFWYRQDPGLGLRLIYFSYDVKMKEKGDIPEGYSVSREKKERFSLILESASTNQTSMYLCASSFSSGGDTQYFGPGTRLTVL.

The chain carries TRBV11-1 and TRBJ2-3, with TRBD2 identical over 9 bases. The germline CDR1 and CDR2 sequences are SGHAT and FQDESV (reference sequence). Unmatched junction bases numbered 11, after V lost 10 bases and J lost 6 bases. The CDR3 consists of 14 residues. The CDR3 here is CATQWRGGLDTQYF. CDR3 coding DNA: TGTGCCACCCAATGGCGGGGGGGCCTGGATACGCAGTATTTT.

This chain connects TRBV6-6 to TRBJ1-4; weak D call: TRBD1 (6 bases). Trimming took 5 bases from V and 2 from J, leaving 12 bases between them. The CDR3 extends over 15 amino acids. The germline CDR1 and CDR2 sequences are MNHNY and SVGAGI (reference sequence). CDR3 DNA: TGTGCCAGCAGTGGACAGTGGGAGACTAATGAAAAACTGTTTTTT. Translated: CASSGQWETNEKLFF.

The CDR3 loop reads CASSSGTTYNEQFF. The DNA of the CDR3 is TGTGCCAGCAGCTCCGGGACAACATACAATGAGCAGTTCTTC. The chain is built from TRBV5-4 and TRBJ2-1; maybe TRBD1 (6 bases). V shed 3 bases and J shed 4 bases, with 11 bases lying between them. Germline loops: CDR1 SGHNT, CDR2 YYREEE (reference sequence). This CDR3 has 14 residues.

This chain connects TRBV6-5 to TRBJ1-2; 9 bases match TRBD1. This CDR3 has 13 amino acids. Trimming took 5 bases from V and 7 from J; bases not matched to a gene: 5. CDR1 is MNHEY, CDR2 SVGAGI, per germline. The CDR3 sequence: CASSPQGAGGYTF. Written as DNA, the CDR3 is TGTGCCAGCAGTCCACAGGGGGCCGGTGGCTACACCTTC.

V is TRBV7-2 and J is TRBJ2-7; 8 nucleotides match TRBD2. J gave up 3 bases and V 5 bases, and 9 bases lay outside the gene matches. The CDR3 runs 15 residues. CDR1 and CDR2 from the germline V gene are SGHTA and FQGNSA. The CDR3 is CASSTQAGVGYEQYF. The CDR3, as DNA: TGTGCCAGCAGCACCCAAGCGGGAGTGGGCTACGAGCAGTACTTC. Supplemented by reference TRBV7-2 and TRBJ2-7, the full variable domain reads GAGVSQSPSNKVTEKGKDVELRCDPISGHTALYWYRQSLGQGLEFLIYFQGNSAPDKSGLPSDRFSAERTGGSVSTLTIQRTQQEDSAVYLCASSTQAGVGYEQYFGPGTRLTVT.

The genes are TRBV6-1 and TRBJ2-4; D is undetermined. The V end lost 3 bases, the J end lost 6 bases, and 6 bases lay between the germline ends. Per the germline V gene, CDR1 is MNHNS and CDR2 is SASEGT. The CDR3 is 12 amino acids. The CDR3 is CASSEFSNIQYF. DNA of the CDR3: TGTGCCAGCAGTGAGTTCTCAAACATTCAGTACTTC.

The V and J genes are TRBV7-9 and TRBJ1-3; no definite D call. The V gene lost 2 bases and the J gene lost 11 bases, with 10 bases spanning the gap. Germline CDR1 and CDR2: SEHNR and FQNEAQ (reference sequence). The CDR3 sequence is 12 residues long. CDR3 DNA sequence: TGTGCCAGCAGCTTAAATCCATTCTCCATATATTTT. It is translated as CASSLNPFSIYF. Full variable domain (rest looked up from reference TRBV7-9 and TRBJ1-3): DTGVSQNPRHKITKRGQNVTFRCDPISEHNRLYWYRQTLGQGPEFLTYFQNEAQLEKSRLLSDRFSAERPKGSFSTLEIQRTEQGDSAMYLCASSLNPFSIYFGEGSWLTVV.

The rearrangement uses TRBV15 and TRBJ1-3; possibly TRBD1 for D (6 bases). Trimming cost V 4 bases and J 0 bases, with 10 bases left between them. The CDR3 consists of 15 residues. The germline V gene encodes CDR1 LNHNV and CDR2 YYDKDF (reference sequence). The CDR3: CATSTDRLSGNTIYF. CDR3 in DNA: TGTGCCACCAGCACGGACAGACTCTCTGGAAACACCATATATTTT.